This T cell receptor beta chain derives from a study of cytomegalovirus exposure and HLA in healthy donors. Researchers ran the PCR with 60 Vbeta and 13 Jbeta primers. Libraries were prepared by immunoSEQ multiplex PCR; TCRdb keeps only in-frame clonotypes and omits some of them. The sample gives roughly 120,000 clones, 8.5% to 10% of which show up once; approximately 3% is in the top ten. Of note for this clone: Other DNA sequences of this sample code for an identical CDR3.

V gave up 5 bases and J gave up 4 bases; unmatched junction bases: 4. Per germline, CDR1 SEHNR and CDR2 FQNEAQ (reference sequence). The CDR3 is 14 residues long. The chain links TRBV7-9 to TRBJ1-2; 10 nucleotides match TRBD1. The receptor was derived from a man between 25 and 39 years old in good health and CMV-seronegative. The sequenced sample was PBMCs. CDR3 loop: CASSGQGEGYGYTF. DNA for the CDR3: TGTGCCAGCAGCGGACAGGGGGAAGGCTATGGCTACACCTTC. The complete variable domain, with remaining parts taken from reference TRBV7-9 and TRBJ1-2, reads DTGVSQNPRHKITKRGQNVTFRCDPISEHNRLYWYRQTLGQGPEFLTYFQNEAQLEKSRLLSDRFSAERPKGSFSTLEIQRTEQGDSAMYLCASSGQGEGYGYTFGSGTRLTVV.